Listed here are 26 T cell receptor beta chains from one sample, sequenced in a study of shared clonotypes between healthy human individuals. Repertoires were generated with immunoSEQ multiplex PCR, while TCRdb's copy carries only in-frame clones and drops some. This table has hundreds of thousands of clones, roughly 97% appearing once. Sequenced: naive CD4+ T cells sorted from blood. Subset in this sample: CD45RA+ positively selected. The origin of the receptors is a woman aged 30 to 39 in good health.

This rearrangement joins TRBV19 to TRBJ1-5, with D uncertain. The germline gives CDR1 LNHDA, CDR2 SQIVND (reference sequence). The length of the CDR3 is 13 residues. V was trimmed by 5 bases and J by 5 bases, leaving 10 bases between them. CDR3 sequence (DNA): TGTGCCAGTAGTGCGAGTTTCGATCAGCCCCAGCATTTT. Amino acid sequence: CASSASFDQPQHF.

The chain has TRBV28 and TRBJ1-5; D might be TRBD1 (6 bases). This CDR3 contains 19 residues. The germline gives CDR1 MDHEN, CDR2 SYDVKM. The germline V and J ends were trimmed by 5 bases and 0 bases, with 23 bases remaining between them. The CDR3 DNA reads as TGTGCCAGCAGTCCACGGCGGGGGGGCAAATATAATAGCAATCAGCCCCAGCATTTT. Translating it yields CASSPRRGGKYNSNQPQHF.

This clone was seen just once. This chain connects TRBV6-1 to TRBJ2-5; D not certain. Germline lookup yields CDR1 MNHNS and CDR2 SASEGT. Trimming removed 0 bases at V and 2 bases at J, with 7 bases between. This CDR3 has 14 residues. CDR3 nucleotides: TGTGCCAGCAGTGAAGCATCGGAACAAGAGACCCAGTACTTC. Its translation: CASSEASEQETQYF.

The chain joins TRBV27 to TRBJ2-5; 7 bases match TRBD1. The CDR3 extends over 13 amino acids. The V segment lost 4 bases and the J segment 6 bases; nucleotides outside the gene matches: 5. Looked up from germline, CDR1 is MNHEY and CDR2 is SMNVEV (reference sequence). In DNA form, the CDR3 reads TGTGCCAGCAGTTCGACAGGGAAGAAGACCCAGTACTTC. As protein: CASSSTGKKTQYF.

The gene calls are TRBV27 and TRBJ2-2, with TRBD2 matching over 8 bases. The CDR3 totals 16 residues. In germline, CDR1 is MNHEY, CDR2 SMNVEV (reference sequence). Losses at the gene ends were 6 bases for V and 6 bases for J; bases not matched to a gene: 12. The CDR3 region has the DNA TGTGCCAGCAGGGTAATGGGACTAGGGAAATCCGGGGAGCTGTTTTTT. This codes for CASRVMGLGKSGELFF.

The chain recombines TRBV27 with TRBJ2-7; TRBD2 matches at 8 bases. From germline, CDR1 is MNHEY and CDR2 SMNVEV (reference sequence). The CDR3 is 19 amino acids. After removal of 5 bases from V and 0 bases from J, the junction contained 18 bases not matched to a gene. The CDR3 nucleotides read TGTGCCAGCAGTCCGGCGGTTGGGGCGGGACTAGGGAGCTCCTACGAGCAGTACTTC. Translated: CASSPAVGAGLGSSYEQYF.

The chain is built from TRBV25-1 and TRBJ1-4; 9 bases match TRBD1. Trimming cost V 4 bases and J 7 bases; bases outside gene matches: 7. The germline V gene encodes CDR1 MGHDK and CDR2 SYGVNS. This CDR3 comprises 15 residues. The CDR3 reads CASSGHRGLVEKLFF. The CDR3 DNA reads TGTGCCAGCAGTGGGCACAGGGGGCTGGTTGAAAAACTGTTTTTT. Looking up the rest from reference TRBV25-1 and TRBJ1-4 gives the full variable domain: EADIYQTPRYLVIGTGKKITLECSQTMGHDKMYWYQQDPGMELHLIHYSYGVNSTEKGDLSSESTVSRIRTEHFPLTLESARPSHTSQYLCASSGHRGLVEKLFFGSGTQLSVL.

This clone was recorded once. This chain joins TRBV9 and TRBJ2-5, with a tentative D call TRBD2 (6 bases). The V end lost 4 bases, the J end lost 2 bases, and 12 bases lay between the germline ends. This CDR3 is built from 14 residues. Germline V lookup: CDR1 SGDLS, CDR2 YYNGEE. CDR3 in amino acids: CASSFRDWQETQYF. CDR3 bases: TGTGCCAGCAGCTTCCGGGACTGGCAAGAGACCCAGTACTTC.

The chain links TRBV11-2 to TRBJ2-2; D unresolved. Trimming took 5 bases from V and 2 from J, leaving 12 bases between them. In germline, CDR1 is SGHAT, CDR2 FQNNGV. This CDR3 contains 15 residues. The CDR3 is CASSTPGQNTGELFF. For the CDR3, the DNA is TGTGCCAGCAGCACCCCCGGGCAAAACACCGGGGAGCTGTTTTTT.

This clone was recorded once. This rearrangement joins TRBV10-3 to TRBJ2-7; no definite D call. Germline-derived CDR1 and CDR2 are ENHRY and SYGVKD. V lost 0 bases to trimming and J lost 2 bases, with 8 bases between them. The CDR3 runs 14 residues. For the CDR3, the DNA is TGTGCCATCAGTGAGTCGGGCAGCCCCTACGAGCAGTACTTC. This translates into CAISESGSPYEQYF.

The CDR3 protein is CASSIGQGWTEAFF. For the CDR3, the DNA is TGTGCCAGCAGTATAGGACAGGGGTGGACTGAAGCTTTCTTT. The V gene is TRBV27, the J gene TRBJ1-1, with 9 bases lining up with TRBD1. Per germline, CDR1 MNHEY and CDR2 SMNVEV (reference sequence). The trim removed 5 bases at V and 5 bases at J, leaving 6 bases unmatched. The CDR3 totals 14 residues.

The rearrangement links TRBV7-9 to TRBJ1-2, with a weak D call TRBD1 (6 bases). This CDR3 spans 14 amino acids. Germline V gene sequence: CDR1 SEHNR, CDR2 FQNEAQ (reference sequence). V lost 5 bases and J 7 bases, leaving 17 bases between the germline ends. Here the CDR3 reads CASSLKQGKGGYTF. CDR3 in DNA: TGTGCCAGCAGCCTAAAACAGGGTAAAGGTGGCTACACCTTC. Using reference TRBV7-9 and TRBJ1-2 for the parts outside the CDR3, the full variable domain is DTGVSQNPRHKITKRGQNVTFRCDPISEHNRLYWYRQTLGQGPEFLTYFQNEAQLEKSRLLSDRFSAERPKGSFSTLEIQRTEQGDSAMYLCASSLKQGKGGYTFGSGTRLTVV.

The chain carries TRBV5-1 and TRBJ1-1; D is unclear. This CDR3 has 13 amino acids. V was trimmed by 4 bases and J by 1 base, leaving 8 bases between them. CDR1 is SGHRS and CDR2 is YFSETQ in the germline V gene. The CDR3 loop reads CASSAGSNTEAFF. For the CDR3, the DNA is TGCGCCAGCAGCGCCGGGTCGAACACTGAAGCTTTCTTT.

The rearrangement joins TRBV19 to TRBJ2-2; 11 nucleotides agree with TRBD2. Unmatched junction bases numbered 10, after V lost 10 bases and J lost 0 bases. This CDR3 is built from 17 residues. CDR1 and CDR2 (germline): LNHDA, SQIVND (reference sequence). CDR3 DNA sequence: TGTGCCACCTCCTACGGGACTAGCGGTACGAACACCGGGGAGCTGTTTTTT. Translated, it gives CATSYGTSGTNTGELFF.

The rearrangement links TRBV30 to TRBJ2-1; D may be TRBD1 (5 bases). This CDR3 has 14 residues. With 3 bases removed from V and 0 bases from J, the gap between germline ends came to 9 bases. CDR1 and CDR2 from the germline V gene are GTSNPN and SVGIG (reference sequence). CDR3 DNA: TGTGCCTGGAGCCAGGGCAGCTCCTACAATGAGCAGTTCTTC. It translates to CAWSQGSSYNEQFF.

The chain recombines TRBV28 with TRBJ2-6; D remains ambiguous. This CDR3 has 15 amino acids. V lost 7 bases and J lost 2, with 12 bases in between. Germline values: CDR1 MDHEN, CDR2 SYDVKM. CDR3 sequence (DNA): TGTGCCAGCACCGCCGGTGGTGCTGGGGCCAACGTCCTGACTTTC. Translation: CASTAGGAGANVLTF.

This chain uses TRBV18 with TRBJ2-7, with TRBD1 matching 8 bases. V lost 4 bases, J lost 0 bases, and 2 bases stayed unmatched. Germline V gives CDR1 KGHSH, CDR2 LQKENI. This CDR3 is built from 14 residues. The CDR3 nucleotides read TGTGCCAGCTCACGGACAGGGAGCTCCTACGAGCAGTACTTC. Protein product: CASSRTGSSYEQYF.

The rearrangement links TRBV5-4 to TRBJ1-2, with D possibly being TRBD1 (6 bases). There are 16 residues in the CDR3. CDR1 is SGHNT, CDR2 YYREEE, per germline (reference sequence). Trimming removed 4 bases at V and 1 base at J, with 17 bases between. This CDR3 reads CASSPLGQRINYGYTF. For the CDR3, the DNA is TGTGCCAGCAGCCCCCTAGGACAGAGAATTAACTATGGCTACACCTTC.

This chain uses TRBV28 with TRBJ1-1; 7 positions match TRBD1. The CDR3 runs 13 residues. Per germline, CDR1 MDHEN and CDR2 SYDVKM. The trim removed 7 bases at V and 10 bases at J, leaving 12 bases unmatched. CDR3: CASTDTRGPSAFF. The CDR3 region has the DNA TGTGCCAGCACTGATACTAGGGGGCCCTCAGCTTTCTTT. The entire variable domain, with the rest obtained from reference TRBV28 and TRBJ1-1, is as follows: DVKVTQSSRYLVKRTGEKVFLECVQDMDHENMFWYRQDPGLGLRLIYFSYDVKMKEKGDIPEGYSVSREKKERFSLILESASTNQTSMYLCASTDTRGPSAFFGQGTRLTVV.

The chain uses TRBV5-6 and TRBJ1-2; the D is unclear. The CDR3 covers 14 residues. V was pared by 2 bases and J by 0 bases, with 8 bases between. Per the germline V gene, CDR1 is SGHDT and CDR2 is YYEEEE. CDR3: CASSFPATNYGYTF. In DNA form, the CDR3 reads TGTGCCAGCAGCTTCCCAGCCACTAACTATGGCTACACCTTC.

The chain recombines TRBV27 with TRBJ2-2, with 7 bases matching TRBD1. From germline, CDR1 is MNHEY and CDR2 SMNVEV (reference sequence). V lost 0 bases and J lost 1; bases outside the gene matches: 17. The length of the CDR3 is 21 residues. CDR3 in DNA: TGTGCCAGCAGTTTATCTGCCGTTTACTCGTTTCGACAGGGGAACACCGGGGAGCTGTTTTTT. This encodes CASSLSAVYSFRQGNTGELFF.

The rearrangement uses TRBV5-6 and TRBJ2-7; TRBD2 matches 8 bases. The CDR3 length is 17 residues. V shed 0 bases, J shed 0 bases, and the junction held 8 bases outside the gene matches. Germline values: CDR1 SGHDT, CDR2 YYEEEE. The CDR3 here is CASSLAEAGDISYEQYF. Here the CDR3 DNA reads TGTGCCAGCAGCTTGGCCGAAGCGGGAGACATCTCCTACGAGCAGTACTTC.

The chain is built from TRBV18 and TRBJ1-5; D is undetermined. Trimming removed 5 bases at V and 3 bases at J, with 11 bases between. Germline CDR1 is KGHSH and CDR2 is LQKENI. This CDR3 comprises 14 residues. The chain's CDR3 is CASSKTPLNQPQHF. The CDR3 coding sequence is TGTGCCAGCTCAAAGACCCCGCTCAATCAGCCCCAGCATTTT. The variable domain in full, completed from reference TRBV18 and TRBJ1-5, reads NAGVMQNPRHLVRRRGQEARLRCSPMKGHSHVYWYRQLPEEGLKFMVYLQKENIIDESGMPKERFSAEFPKEGPSILRIQQVVRGDSAAYFCASSKTPLNQPQHFGDGTRLSIL.

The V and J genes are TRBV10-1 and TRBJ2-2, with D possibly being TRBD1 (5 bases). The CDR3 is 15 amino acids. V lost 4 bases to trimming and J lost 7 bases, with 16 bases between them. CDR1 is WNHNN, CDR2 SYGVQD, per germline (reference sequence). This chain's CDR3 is CASSGGPGRDGELFF. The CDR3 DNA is TGCGCCAGCAGTGGGGGCCCCGGGCGAGACGGGGAGCTGTTTTTT.

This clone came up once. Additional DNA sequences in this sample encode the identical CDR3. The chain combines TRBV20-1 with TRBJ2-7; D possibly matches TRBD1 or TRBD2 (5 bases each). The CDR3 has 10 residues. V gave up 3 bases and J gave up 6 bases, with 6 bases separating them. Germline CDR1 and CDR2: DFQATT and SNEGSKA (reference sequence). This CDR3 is CSARRGEQYF. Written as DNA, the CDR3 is TGCAGTGCTAGGAGGGGCGAGCAGTACTTC.

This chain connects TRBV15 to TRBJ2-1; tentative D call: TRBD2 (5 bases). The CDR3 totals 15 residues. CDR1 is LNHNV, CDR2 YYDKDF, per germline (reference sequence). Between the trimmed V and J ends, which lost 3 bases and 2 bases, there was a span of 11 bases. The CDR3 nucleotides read TGTGCCACCAGCAGGGGTGGAGCGGCCTACAATGAGCAGTTCTTC. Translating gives CATSRGGAAYNEQFF.